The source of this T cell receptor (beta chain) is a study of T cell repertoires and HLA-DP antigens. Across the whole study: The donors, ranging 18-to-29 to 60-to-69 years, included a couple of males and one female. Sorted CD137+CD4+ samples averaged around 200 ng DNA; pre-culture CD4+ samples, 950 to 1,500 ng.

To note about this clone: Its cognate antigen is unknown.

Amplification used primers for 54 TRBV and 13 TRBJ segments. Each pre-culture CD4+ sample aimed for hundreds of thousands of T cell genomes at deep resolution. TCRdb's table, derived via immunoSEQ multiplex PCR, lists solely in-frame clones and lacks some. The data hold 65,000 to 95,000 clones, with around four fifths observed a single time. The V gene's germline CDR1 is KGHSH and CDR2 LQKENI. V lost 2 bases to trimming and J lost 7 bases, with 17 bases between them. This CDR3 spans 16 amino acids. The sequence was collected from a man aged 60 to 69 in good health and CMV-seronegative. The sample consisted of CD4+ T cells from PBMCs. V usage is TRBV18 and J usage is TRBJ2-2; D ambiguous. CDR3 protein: CASSPFGPPVVGELFF. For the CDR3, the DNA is TGTGCCAGCTCACCATTCGGACCCCCCGTCGTCGGGGAGCTGTTTTTT.